Listed below are T cell receptor beta chains from one sample, sequenced in a study of radiotherapy plus CTLA-4 blockade in lung cancer. TCRdb keeps only in-frame clones here, not all; method: immunoSEQ multiplex PCR. The table has approximately 110,000 clones, around 84% seen once. The sequences come from peripheral blood, collected from a patient treated with radiotherapy plus ipilimumab. These receptors came from a human donor with non-small cell lung cancer that progressed on radiotherapy plus ipilimumab. Some clones in this sample may be carry-over from other donors' samples. CDR3s include the opening cysteine and the closing phenylalanine or tryptophan. D genes are given only for firm matches. Clone sizes are given selectively: once, few, many, or a class where the clone is expanded.

TRBJ2-2 TRBV4-1 - - TGCGCCAGCAGCCAAGGTTGGAGGGACACCGGGGAGCTGTTTTTT CASSQGWRDTGELFF
TRBJ2-5 TRBV5-1 - - TGCGCCAGCAGCTTGGGGGAGGTGGGGGTCGGAGAGACCCAGTACTTC CASSLGEVGVGETQYF
TRBJ1-5 TRBV6-5 - TRBD1 TGTGCCAGCAGTCCTCAGGGGGCGCCACGGCAGCCCCAGCATTTT CASSPQGAPRQPQHF
TRBJ1-2 TRBV11-2 - TRBD1 TGTGCCAGCAGCCTTACAGGGGGCAATGGCTACACCTTC CASSLTGGNGYTF
TRBJ2-7 TRBV27 once TRBD1 TGTGCCAGCAGTCCCTTCGGACAGGGCTACGAGCAGTACTTC CASSPFGQGYEQYF
TRBJ2-3 TRBV18 - - TGTGCCAGCTCACCACAATGGTCTCGGGATACGCAGTATTTT CASSPQWSRDTQYF
TRBJ1-2 TRBV28 - - TGTGCCAGCAGCTCCGGGACGGATTCGAGCTACACCTTC CASSSGTDSSYTF
TRBJ2-7 TRBV2 - - TGTGCCGGCCAATACAGGACCGAGCAGTACTTC CAGQYRTEQYF
TRBJ2-1 TRBV4-3 - - TGCGCCAGCAGCCATCCCGACACGGGGCCGCGGTTCTTC CASSHPDTGPRFF
TRBJ1-3 TRBV2 - - TGTGCCAGCAGTGAACGGGAAAACACCATATATTTT CASSERENTIYF
TRBJ1-5 TRBV6-6 - TRBD1 TGTGCCAGCAGTAACAGGGGTGGCAATCAGCCCCAGCATTTT CASSNRGGNQPQHF
TRBJ1-4 TRBV29-1 - TRBD1 TGCAGCGCCCAGGGGGCTACTAATGAAAAACTGTTTTTT CSAQGATNEKLFF
TRBJ1-2 TRBV11-1 - TRBD1 TGTGCCAGCAGCTTCAGCCCCACAGGGGGCGCGGACTATGGCTACACCTTC CASSFSPTGGADYGYTF
TRBJ2-5 TRBV9 - - TGTGCCAGCAGCGTAGCTGCGACAGGCTCACAAGAGACCCAGTACTTC CASSVAATGSQETQYF
TRBJ1-3 TRBV5-6 - - TGTGCCAGCAGCTTCGTGGGGGGCTCTGGAAACACCATATATTTT CASSFVGGSGNTIYF
TRBJ1-1 TRBV27 - - TGTGCCAGCAGTTTTTGGCCGAACACTGAAGCTTTCTTT CASSFWPNTEAFF
TRBJ1-2 TRBV6-1 - - TGTGCCACCACTAACCCCCTCTATGGCTACACCTTC CATTNPLYGYTF
TRBJ2-7 TRBV28 few TRBD2 TGTGCCAGCAGTTCCACAATGGGGAGGGGCACTCCGTACGAGCAGTACTTC CASSSTMGRGTPYEQYF
TRBJ2-2 TRBV2 - - TGTGCCAGCAGGGCGGAGGCCGGGGAGCTGTTTTTT CASRAEAGELFF
TRBJ2-1 TRBV15 - TRBD2 TGTGCCACCAGCAGCGGGACTAGCGGGGTTTTTGAGCAGTTCTTC CATSSGTSGVFEQFF
TRBJ2-1 TRBV7-8 - TRBD1 TGTGCCAGCAGCCCCCGGGACAGCTCCTACAATGAGCAGTTCTTC CASSPRDSSYNEQFF
TRBJ2-1 TRBV5-4 - TRBD2 TGTGCCAGCAGCTTGGAGACTAGCGGGGGGCTGGAGCAGTTCTTC CASSLETSGGLEQFF
TRBJ2-1 TRBV4-1 - - TGCGCCAGCAGCCAAGATACGAATGAGCAGTTCTTC CASSQDTNEQFF
TRBJ1-6 TRBV10-3 - TRBD1 TGTGCCACCGGGGGACAGAATAATTCACCCCTCCACTTT CATGGQNNSPLHF
TRBJ1-3 TRBV27 - - TGTGCCAGCGTTGCGGGCTCACTCAGCTCTGGAAACACCATATATTTT CASVAGSLSSGNTIYF
TRBJ2-3 TRBV15 - TRBD2 TGTGCCACCAGCAGAATAGGGAGGGAAACAGATACGCAGTATTTT CATSRIGRETDTQYF
TRBJ1-1 TRBV19 few TRBD1 TGTGCCACCCAGTGGCGCAGGGGGAGCACTGAAGCTTTCTTT CATQWRRGSTEAFF
TRBJ1-2 TRBV7-8 few - TGTGCCAGTAGGTTGGGTCGGGTCGTGGAAAGAGCTAACTATGGCTACACCTTC CASRLGRVVERANYGYTF
TRBJ2-7 TRBV19 - - TGTGCCAGTAGCCGAATGATCACCACGTCGTACGAGCAGTACTTC CASSRMITTSYEQYF
TRBJ2-1 TRBV6-5 - TRBD2 TGTGCCAGCAGTTACTCGGCTAGCGGGGGGAATGAGCAGTTCTTC CASSYSASGGNEQFF
TRBJ1-3 TRBV7-2 - TRBD1 TGTGCCAGCAGCTTAGGGCTAGGACAGGGTAATCTTCGGGGAAACACCATATATTTT CASSLGLGQGNLRGNTIYF
TRBJ2-2 TRBV5-1 - - TGCGCCAGCAGCTTGGCCGTCTTTGGTAACACCGGGGAGCTGTTTTTT CASSLAVFGNTGELFF
TRBJ2-2 TRBV5-1 - TRBD1 TGCGCCAGCAGCTTGAACCTGGGACAGGGAAACACCGGGGAGCTGTTTTTT CASSLNLGQGNTGELFF
TRBJ1-1 TRBV5-4 - - TGTGCCAGCAGTCTGGTGGGGGGGGACACTGAAGCTTTCTTT CASSLVGGDTEAFF
TRBJ2-5 TRBV7-3 - - TGTGCCAGCAGCCGGACTCACCAAGAGACCCAGTACTTC CASSRTHQETQYF
TRBJ1-1 TRBV5-1 - - TGCGCCAGCAGCTTGGCAGGGAGTTGGACTGAAGCTTTCTTT CASSLAGSWTEAFF
TRBJ2-2 TRBV5-1 - TRBD1 TGCGCCAGCAGCTTTGGACAGGGGGACACCGGGGAGCTGTTTTTT CASSFGQGDTGELFF
TRBJ1-5 TRBV28 - - TGTGCCAGCAGTTCCCACAATCAGCCCCAGCATTTT CASSSHNQPQHF
TRBJ2-4 TRBV7-9 - - TGTGCCAGCAGCTCCGGTGGGGTGGTCGCCAAAAACATTCAGTACTTC CASSSGGVVAKNIQYF
TRBJ1-2 TRBV19 few - TGTGCCAGTAGTATAGGTGAAAGTTCTCCGGCTGGCTACACCTTC CASSIGESSPAGYTF
TRBJ1-2 TRBV7-8 once - TGTGCCAGCAGCTTAGAGCGGGCATCTGGCTACACCTTC CASSLERASGYTF
TRBJ2-3 TRBV6-1 - - TGTGCCAGCAGTGACCGGAGCACAGATACGCAGTATTTT CASSDRSTDTQYF
TRBJ1-4 TRBV5-1 - - TGCGCCAGCAGCTTGGCGAGGGTTATTAATGAAAAACTGTTTTTT CASSLARVINEKLFF